Below, 17 T cell receptor beta chains from the same sample are listed, as sequenced in a study of blood T cell repertoires in COVID-19. Sequencing was performed with immunoSEQ multiplex PCR; in TCRdb, only in-frame clones are kept and a portion is missing. The profile shows approximately 220,000 clones, roughly 84% of them singletons. Sequencing used PBMCs or T cells enriched from blood (not recorded which). All receptors come from a woman between 40 and 55 years old who had recovered from COVID-19.

This rearrangement joins TRBV30 to TRBJ2-1; possible D gene TRBD1, 5 bases. In germline, CDR1 is GTSNPN, CDR2 SVGIG (reference sequence). V was clipped by 0 bases and J by 8 bases, with 26 bases between them. This CDR3 is built from 18 residues. CDR3 nucleotides: TGTGCCTGGAGTGTACGACGAACACAGGCAAAACCCGCGCATGAGCAGTTCTTC. This codes for CAWSVRRTQAKPAHEQFF.

The V call is TRBV3-1 (or the pseudogene TRBV3-2), the J call TRBJ2-3; D uncertain. Trimming took 2 bases from V and 2 from J, leaving 8 bases between them. Germline V lookup: CDR1 LGHDT, CDR2 YNNKEL (reference sequence). CDR3 size: 14 residues. The CDR3 nucleotides read TGTGCCAGCAGCCAATGGTCAGTCACAGATACGCAGTATTTT. Its protein product is CASSQWSVTDTQYF.

This chain connects TRBV19 to TRBJ2-3; 9 bases map to TRBD2. Germline trimming cut 5 bases from V and 7 bases from J; bases unmatched to any gene: 16. The length of the CDR3 is 17 residues. Germline V gene lookup returns CDR1 LNHDA and CDR2 SQIVND (reference sequence). CDR3 in DNA: TGTGCCAGTAGTCCGCGAGGGGCTAGCGGGAAGGGGAATACGCAGTATTTT. Protein: CASSPRGASGKGNTQYF.

The chain couples TRBV5-1 to TRBJ2-3, with 12 bases fitting TRBD2. Germline values: CDR1 SGHRS, CDR2 YFSETQ. CDR3 length equals 18 residues. Trimming cost V 0 bases and J 4 bases; bases outside gene matches: 9. CDR3 sequence: CASSLGPILAGGADTQYF. The CDR3, as DNA: TGCGCCAGCAGCTTGGGCCCCATACTAGCGGGAGGAGCAGATACGCAGTATTTT.

The rearrangement links TRBV27 to TRBJ1-6; D perhaps matches TRBD1 (6 bases). Germline V gene sequence: CDR1 MNHEY, CDR2 SMNVEV (reference sequence). Trimming pared 2 bases from V and 7 bases from J, leaving 6 bases between. The CDR3 has 13 amino acids. The CDR3, as DNA: TGTGCCAGCAGTTTAGGACAGAATTCACCCCTCCACTTT. Translated, it gives CASSLGQNSPLHF.

The chain combines TRBV24-1 with TRBJ1-1, with a possible D match to TRBD1 (5 bases). CDR3 length: 14 residues. V lost 5 bases to trimming and J lost 0 bases, with 9 bases between them. CDR1 and CDR2 (germline): KGHDR, SFDVKD. The CDR3 loop is CATSASGMNTEAFF. The CDR3 DNA follows: TGTGCCACCAGTGCTTCAGGGATGAACACTGAAGCTTTCTTT.

The rearrangement links TRBV14 to TRBJ2-5; no definite D call. The CDR3 consists of 13 residues. The V gene's germline CDR1 is SGHDN and CDR2 FVKESK. The V end lost 4 bases, the J end lost 7 bases, and 13 bases lay between the germline ends. The CDR3 coding sequence is TGTGCCAGCAGCCTGTCCACTTCGGGGACCCAGTACTTC. Protein: CASSLSTSGTQYF.

The CDR3 bases are TGTGCCAGCAGCTTACCAGGTTATGCCGAGCAGTACTTC. Residues: CASSLPGYAEQYF. The V gene is TRBV13, the J gene TRBJ2-7; D not certain. Germline CDR1 reads PRHDT; CDR2 reads FYEKMQ (reference sequence). V was trimmed by 2 bases and J by 6 bases, leaving 11 bases between them. The length of the CDR3 is 13 residues. The full variable domain, with the rest looked up from reference TRBV13 and TRBJ2-7, is AAGVIQSPRHLIKEKRETATLKCYPIPRHDTVYWYQQGPGQDPQFLISFYEKMQSDKGSIPDRFSAQQFSDYHSELNMSSLELGDSALYFCASSLPGYAEQYFGPGTRLTVT.

The chain links TRBV11-2 to TRBJ1-5, with unresolved D. There are 14 residues in the CDR3. Trimming took 3 bases from V and 0 from J, leaving 6 bases between them. Germline-derived CDR1 and CDR2 are SGHAT and FQNNGV. The CDR3 nucleotides read TGTGCCAGCAGCTTCTCGTCTAGCAATCAGCCCCAGCATTTT. Translation: CASSFSSSNQPQHF.

The chain links TRBV27 to TRBJ2-2, with 11 bases matching TRBD2. This CDR3 comprises 15 residues. Germline-derived CDR1 and CDR2 are MNHEY and SMNVEV (reference sequence). J gave up 7 bases and V 8 bases, and 9 bases lay outside the gene matches. The chain's CDR3 is CASRGGTSGVGELFF. In DNA form, the CDR3 reads TGTGCCAGCCGGGGGGGGACTAGCGGTGTCGGGGAGCTGTTTTTT.

The chain links TRBV4-1 to TRBJ2-2; the D gene is possibly TRBD1 (6 bases). The CDR3 is 17 residues long. Germline CDR1 is MGHRA and CDR2 is YSYEKL. With 0 bases removed from V and 4 bases from J, the gap between germline ends came to 15 bases. CDR3 nucleotide sequence: TGCGCCAGCAGCCAAGAAGTGTGGGTGGGGGCCACCGGGGAGCTGTTTTTT. This encodes CASSQEVWVGATGELFF.

The chain combines TRBV3-1 (or the pseudogene TRBV3-2) with TRBJ1-4; D remains ambiguous. CDR3 length: 12 residues. The germline V gene has CDR1 LGHDT and CDR2 YNNKEL (reference sequence). Trimming shortened V by 1 base and J by 8 bases, and 5 bases separated the two germline ends. Written as DNA, the CDR3 is TGTGCCAGCAGCCAAGTAGAGGAAAAACTGTTTTTT. This sequence encodes CASSQVEEKLFF.

This clone appeared once. V usage is TRBV10-2 and J usage is TRBJ2-1, with D possibly being TRBD2 (5 bases). Germline CDR1 reads WSHSY; CDR2 reads SAAADI. The CDR3 extends over 13 amino acids. V was clipped by 5 bases and J by 10 bases, with 15 bases between them. The DNA for the CDR3 is TGCGCCAGCAGTTACGACTCAACGGGGGAGCAGTTCTTC. As protein: CASSYDSTGEQFF.

V gene TRBV7-8 combines with J gene TRBJ1-4; 10 bases fit TRBD1. Germline-derived CDR1 and CDR2 are SGHVS and FQNEAQ. Trimming at V came to 5 bases and at J to 0 bases, leaving 3 bases not matched to a gene. The CDR3 runs to 16 residues. CDR3 in DNA: TGTGCCAGCAGCAGACAGGGGGCTGCAACTAATGAAAAACTGTTTTTT. Residues: CASSRQGAATNEKLFF.

The rearrangement joins TRBV2 to TRBJ2-7; tentative D call: TRBD1 (5 bases). The CDR3 is 14 residues long. V lost 8 bases and J lost 0, with 14 bases in between. Germline V gene sequence: CDR1 SNHLY, CDR2 FYNNEI. CDR3 sequence (DNA): TGTGCCAGCCCACGGACACCTAGCTCCTACGAGCAGTACTTC. It translates to CASPRTPSSYEQYF.

V usage is TRBV5-4 and J usage is TRBJ2-2; TRBD1 matches at 8 bases. This CDR3 is built from 15 residues. The trim removed 4 bases at V and 5 bases at J, leaving 7 bases unmatched. Germline V gene lookup returns CDR1 SGHNT and CDR2 YYREEE (reference sequence). The CDR3 coding sequence is TGTGCCAGCAGCCCATACAGGGGGTGGACCGGGGAGCTGTTTTTT. Encoded protein: CASSPYRGWTGELFF.

This chain connects TRBV27 to TRBJ2-3; D uncertain. This CDR3 is built from 15 residues. V was pared by 2 bases and J by 4 bases, with 13 bases between. Per the germline V gene, CDR1 is MNHEY and CDR2 is SMNVEV (reference sequence). The CDR3 DNA reads TGTGCCAGCAGTTTAAAGGCAGCGTGGGCAGATACGCAGTATTTT. Amino acid sequence: CASSLKAAWADTQYF.